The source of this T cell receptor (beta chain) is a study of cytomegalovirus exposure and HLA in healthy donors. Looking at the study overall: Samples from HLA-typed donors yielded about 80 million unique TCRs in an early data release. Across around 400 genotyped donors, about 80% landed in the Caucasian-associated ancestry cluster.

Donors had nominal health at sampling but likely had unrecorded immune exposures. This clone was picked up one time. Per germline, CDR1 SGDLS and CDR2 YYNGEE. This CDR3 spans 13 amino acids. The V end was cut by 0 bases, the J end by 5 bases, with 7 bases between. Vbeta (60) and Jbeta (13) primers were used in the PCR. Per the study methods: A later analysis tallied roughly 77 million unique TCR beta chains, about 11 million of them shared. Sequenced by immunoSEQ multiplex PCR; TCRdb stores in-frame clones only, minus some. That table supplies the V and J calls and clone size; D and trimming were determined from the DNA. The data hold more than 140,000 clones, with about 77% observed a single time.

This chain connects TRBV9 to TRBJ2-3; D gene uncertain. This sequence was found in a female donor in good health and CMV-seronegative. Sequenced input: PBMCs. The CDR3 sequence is CASSVGGRDTQYF. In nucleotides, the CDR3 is TGTGCCAGCAGCGTAGGAGGAAGAGATACGCAGTATTTT.